A single sample gave rise to the 27 T cell receptor beta chains below, sequenced in a study of OX40 agonist ivuxolimab in advanced cancers. Some clones are missing from TCRdb's copy, which holds only in-frame ones; the method was immunoSEQ multiplex PCR. The sample has 60,000 to 80,000 clones, about nine tenths seen once; the top ten hold approximately 8%. The sample was CD4+ or CD8+ T cells sorted from blood, taken in a trial of the OX40 agonist ivuxolimab. The receptor set was obtained from an adult with an advanced solid tumor such as melanoma, head and neck, liver or kidney cancer.

This clone was observed a few times. This chain joins TRBV7-8 and TRBJ1-6; unclear D gene. Trimming took off 5 bases at V and 9 bases at J, with 11 bases between the two ends. The germline V gene has CDR1 SGHVS and CDR2 FQNEAQ. CDR3 length: 13 residues. The CDR3 DNA reads TGTGCCAGCAGCATAAAGGGTGGTTCACCCCTCCACTTT. The encoded protein is CASSIKGGSPLHF.

The chain joins TRBV10-3 to TRBJ1-3, with TRBD1 identical over 9 bases. Germline V gene lookup returns CDR1 ENHRY and CDR2 SYGVKD. The J segment lost 0 bases and the V segment lost 5 bases, leaving 5 bases of the junction unmatched. This CDR3 region has 16 residues. The CDR3 loop reads CAISRGQGDSGNTIYF. The CDR3 DNA is TGTGCCATCAGTAGGGGACAGGGTGACTCTGGAAACACCATATATTTT.

The chain's CDR3 is CASSPRDTSYEQYF. The CDR3 nucleotides read TGTGCCAGCAGTCCCCGGGACACTTCCTACGAGCAGTACTTC. V usage is TRBV6-6 and J usage is TRBJ2-7, with D tentatively TRBD1 (6 bases). This CDR3 has 14 amino acids. V lost 5 bases, J lost 1 base, and 12 bases lay in between. CDR1 is MNHNY, CDR2 SVGAGI, per germline (reference sequence).

J is TRBJ1-3 and V is TRBV4-2; D may be TRBD1 (5 bases). This CDR3 is built from 17 residues. V was clipped by 3 bases and J by 4 bases, with 19 bases between them. CDR1 is LGHNA and CDR2 is YNFKEQ in the germline V gene. CDR3 DNA: TGTGCCAGCAGCCATGATGATGGGAGGGGAGTCGGAAACACCATATATTTT. Residues: CASSHDDGRGVGNTIYF.

V usage is TRBV7-2 and J usage is TRBJ1-3; D is unresolved. Germline CDR1 is SGHTA and CDR2 is FQGNSA. With 1 base removed from V and 0 bases from J, the gap between germline ends came to 4 bases. The CDR3 totals 14 residues. CDR3 nucleotides: TGTGCCAGCAGCTTAGGGAGCTCTGGAAACACCATATATTTT. As protein: CASSLGSSGNTIYF.

The chain links TRBV5-6 to TRBJ1-5, with no clear D. V was clipped by 1 base and J by 3 bases, with 2 bases between them. The CDR3 consists of 12 residues. The germline V gene encodes CDR1 SGHDT and CDR2 YYEEEE. CDR3 DNA sequence: TGTGCCAGCAGCTTGAACAATCAGCCCCAGCATTTT. It specifies CASSLNNQPQHF.

The gene calls are TRBV6-6 and TRBJ1-5; 7 bases line up with TRBD1. CDR1 is MNHNY and CDR2 is SVGAGI in the germline V gene (reference sequence). The CDR3 loop spans 15 amino acids. Germline trimming cut 8 bases from V and 4 bases from J; bases unmatched to any gene: 11. CDR3 DNA sequence: TGTGCCAGCGGCGGACAGGCCGGATTTAATCAGCCCCAGCATTTT. It yields the protein CASGGQAGFNQPQHF.

The gene calls are TRBV7-3 and TRBJ2-6; D is uncertain. CDR3 length: 16 residues. Germline assignment: CDR1 SGHTA and CDR2 FQGTGA. V lost 5 bases, J lost 0 bases, and 11 bases lay in between. CDR3 loop: CASSPILSSGANVLTF. The DNA for the CDR3 is TGTGCCAGCAGCCCGATTCTTTCCTCTGGGGCCAACGTCCTGACTTTC.

This chain uses TRBV5-5 with TRBJ2-7; no firm D call. The CDR3 is made up of 12 amino acids. Trimming shortened V by 4 bases and J by 3 bases, and 8 bases separated the two germline ends. Germline V gives CDR1 SGHKS, CDR2 YYEKEE (reference sequence). The CDR3 region is CASSLIYYEQYF. In DNA, the CDR3 is TGTGCCAGCAGCCTCATTTACTACGAGCAGTACTTC.

The chain links TRBV29-1 to TRBJ2-3; a weak D match, TRBD2 (6 bases). Deletions cut 8 bases from V and 1 base from J, with 16 bases between. CDR3 size: 14 residues. Germline V lookup: CDR1 SQVTM, CDR2 ANQGSEA. The CDR3 sequence: CSHGGAVGTDTQYF. CDR3 sequence (DNA): TGCAGCCACGGAGGGGCAGTAGGCACAGATACGCAGTATTTT.

The CDR3 loop reads CASSPPSGSNEKLFF. The CDR3 nucleotides are TGTGCCAGCTCACCACCGAGTGGTTCTAATGAAAAACTGTTTTTT. The chain carries TRBV18 and TRBJ1-4; D gene ambiguous. Germline CDR1 reads KGHSH; CDR2 reads LQKENI. The CDR3 runs 15 residues. Deletions cut 0 bases from V and 3 bases from J, with 8 bases between. Complete variable domain (other parts from reference TRBV18 and TRBJ1-4): NAGVMQNPRHLVRRRGQEARLRCSPMKGHSHVYWYRQLPEEGLKFMVYLQKENIIDESGMPKERFSAEFPKEGPSILRIQQVVRGDSAAYFCASSPPSGSNEKLFFGSGTQLSVL.

The chain joins TRBV27 to TRBJ2-7, with D maybe TRBD1 (6 bases). V gave up 6 bases and J gave up 5 bases, with 11 bases separating them. From germline, CDR1 is MNHEY and CDR2 SMNVEV (reference sequence). The CDR3 is 12 amino acids. Written as DNA, the CDR3 is TGTGCCAGCAGCAGAGACAGGAACGAGCAGTACTTC. Residues: CASSRDRNEQYF.

The V call is TRBV5-1, the J call TRBJ1-1, with D possibly being TRBD1 (5 bases). CDR1 SGHRS and CDR2 YFSETQ come from the germline V gene. The CDR3 length is 13 residues. V lost 4 bases and J lost 5, with 12 bases in between. The DNA for the CDR3 is TGCGCCAGCAGCAACCGGACAAGGACTGAAGCTTTCTTT. The encoded protein is CASSNRTRTEAFF.

The J gene is TRBJ2-3, the V gene TRBV5-1; 11 positions match TRBD2. Trimming removed 4 bases from V and 2 bases from J; junction bases left unmatched: 9. Germline CDR1 SGHRS, CDR2 YFSETQ. The CDR3 is made up of 17 amino acids. This CDR3 reads CASSPRQTSGVTDTQYF. CDR3 coding DNA: TGCGCCAGCAGCCCGAGACAGACTAGCGGGGTCACAGATACGCAGTATTTT.

The chain is built from TRBV9 and TRBJ1-3; D gene ambiguous. The CDR3 sequence is 15 residues long. Germline CDR1 is SGDLS and CDR2 is YYNGEE. V was pared by 0 bases and J by 4 bases, with 11 bases between. CDR3 sequence reads: CASSVEWDSGNTIYF. In nucleotides, the CDR3 is TGTGCCAGCAGCGTAGAGTGGGATTCGGGAAACACCATATATTTT.

The V and J genes are TRBV15 and TRBJ1-5, with TRBD1 as a possible D gene (6 bases). The CDR3 is made up of 15 amino acids. The germline gives CDR1 LNHNV, CDR2 YYDKDF (reference sequence). V was pared by 6 bases and J by 4 bases, with 16 bases between. CDR3 loop: CATRNQGSRNQPQHF. The CDR3, as DNA: TGTGCCACCAGGAATCAGGGGAGTAGGAATCAGCCCCAGCATTTT.

V and J are TRBV19 and TRBJ1-2, with D unclear. The CDR3 is made up of 11 amino acids. Germline V gene lookup returns CDR1 LNHDA and CDR2 SQIVND (reference sequence). V was trimmed by 10 bases and J by 4 bases, leaving 10 bases between them. The CDR3 nucleotides read TGTGCCACCCGGGGAGGCTATGGCTACACCTTC. Protein: CATRGGYGYTF.

This clone was seen only once. The chain has TRBV23-1 and TRBJ1-2; possibly TRBD1 for D (5 bases). TRBV23-1 falls under the ORF class, with uncertain function. The CDR3 contains 14 residues. Between the trimmed V and J ends, which lost 3 bases and 6 bases, there was a span of 14 bases. The DNA of the CDR3 is TGCGCCAGCAGTCATAAACGGGACCCGGATGGCTACACCTTC. Translation gives CASSHKRDPDGYTF.

The rearrangement joins TRBV30 to TRBJ2-4, with no clear D. The CDR3 contains 13 residues. Germline loops: CDR1 GTSNPN, CDR2 SVGIG (reference sequence). Trimming pared 1 base from V and 2 bases from J, leaving 6 bases between. In nucleotides, the CDR3 is TGTGCCTGGAGTGGGGGATCCAAAAACATTCAGTACTTC. This gives the protein CAWSGGSKNIQYF.

The CDR3 loop is CASSPRVFDTEAFF. CDR3 bases: TGCGCCAGCAGCCCGCGGGTGTTCGACACTGAAGCTTTCTTT. V is TRBV5-1 and J is TRBJ1-1; D call uncertain. Germline values: CDR1 SGHRS, CDR2 YFSETQ. This CDR3 has 14 amino acids. Trimming shortened V by 4 bases and J by 3 bases, and 13 bases separated the two germline ends.

The rearrangement links TRBV19 to TRBJ2-3; 16 bases agree with TRBD2. Germline V lookup: CDR1 LNHDA, CDR2 SQIVND (reference sequence). The CDR3 consists of 20 residues. V gave up 5 bases and J gave up 3 bases; unmatched junction bases: 14. The CDR3 DNA is TGTGCCAGTAGTTCCGGGACTAGCGGGGGGGCAGGTTTAACGACAGATACGCAGTATTTT. This encodes CASSSGTSGGAGLTTDTQYF.

The chain is built from TRBV2 and TRBJ2-1; 14 bases match TRBD2. From germline, CDR1 is SNHLY and CDR2 FYNNEI. CDR3 length equals 15 residues. V gave up 7 bases and J gave up 7 bases; unmatched junction bases: 6. CDR3 DNA sequence: TGTGCCAGCACTGGACTAGCGGGGGGTGTAAATGAGCAGTTCTTC. Amino acids: CASTGLAGGVNEQFF.

The rearrangement links TRBV10-1 to TRBJ1-1; D uncertain. In germline, CDR1 is WNHNN, CDR2 SYGVQD (reference sequence). The CDR3 runs to 14 residues. Trimming took off 7 bases at V and 1 base at J, with 13 bases between the two ends. This CDR3 reads CASTYKTKNTEAFF. DNA of the CDR3: TGCGCCAGCACCTATAAAACGAAGAACACTGAAGCTTTCTTT.

This chain links TRBV30 with TRBJ1-1; no firm D call. Germline V gives CDR1 GTSNPN, CDR2 SVGIG (reference sequence). V was clipped by 4 bases and J by 2 bases, with 14 bases between them. The CDR3 covers 14 residues. The CDR3 DNA reads TGTGCCTGGATTACGGCGGCCTCTAACACTGAAGCTTTCTTT. Its translation: CAWITAASNTEAFF.

This chain uses TRBV19 with TRBJ1-1; D might be TRBD1 (5 bases). The germline CDR1 and CDR2 sequences are LNHDA and SQIVND (reference sequence). V was trimmed by 4 bases and J by 6 bases, leaving 15 bases between them. The CDR3 runs to 14 residues. The chain's CDR3 is CASSKKVGAAEAFF. CDR3 bases: TGTGCCAGTAGTAAAAAAGTCGGGGCGGCTGAAGCTTTCTTT.

This chain links TRBV30 with TRBJ2-5, with D unclear. The V end was cut by 7 bases, the J end by 0 bases, with 6 bases between. CDR1 GTSNPN and CDR2 SVGIG come from the germline V gene (reference sequence). The CDR3 totals 11 residues. CDR3 DNA sequence: TGTGCCTACGGCTACCAAGAGACCCAGTACTTC. Translated, it gives CAYGYQETQYF.

The sample holds one count of this clone. V is TRBV15 and J is TRBJ2-3, with D maybe TRBD1 (5 bases). The V gene's germline CDR1 is LNHNV and CDR2 YYDKDF (reference sequence). Trimming cost V 1 base and J 4 bases, with 12 bases left between them. CDR3 length: 15 residues. CDR3 residues: CATSRGGRGADTQYF. CDR3 bases: TGTGCCACCAGCAGAGGGGGCAGAGGAGCAGATACGCAGTATTTT.